Detailed here is one T cell receptor (beta chain). The target antigen is unknown. The sample comes from a study of T cells in narcolepsy. About the study: Patients with NT1 or NT2 and healthy control donors were enrolled.

Assay used: immunoSEQ multiplex PCR; TCRdb lists only in-frame clones, some missing. The top ten hold roughly 0.69% of the sample, which has under 40,000 clones, roughly four fifths seen once. Study-wide findings and caveats: Reportedly, autoreactive clonotypes were serially detected in patients' blood but not controls'. HCRT-specific and TRIB2-specific autoreactive clonotypes appeared among same-patient CSF and blood CD4+ clonotypes. Autoreactive clone sequences were missing from some blood memory CD4+ repertoires.

The receptor's source is a human donor in good health. The material sequenced was memory (CD45RA-) CD4+ T cells from blood.

This CDR3 is CASSLAPGAVIGGYTF. DNA for the CDR3: TGTGCCAGCAGCTTAGCGCCCGGGGCGGTAATAGGTGGCTACACCTTC. V gene TRBV7-2 combines with J gene TRBJ1-2; TRBD1 is a possible D gene (5 bases). Germline-derived CDR1 and CDR2 are SGHTA and FQGNSA. V dropped 0 bases and J dropped 7 bases, with 18 bases sitting between them. The CDR3 extends over 16 amino acids. Full variable domain (missing parts from reference TRBV7-2 and TRBJ1-2): GAGVSQSPSNKVTEKGKDVELRCDPISGHTALYWYRQSLGQGLEFLIYFQGNSAPDKSGLPSDRFSAERTGGSVSTLTIQRTQQEDSAVYLCASSLAPGAVIGGYTFGSGTRLTVV.